The 28 T cell receptor beta chains in this list originate from one sample, sequenced in a study of cytomegalovirus exposure and HLA in healthy donors. PCR involved 60 Vbeta and 13 Jbeta primers. The method was immunoSEQ multiplex PCR; TCRdb's version includes in-frame clones alone and lacks a portion of them. The sample lists approximately 97,000 clones, about three fifths seen once, with about 4.3% in the top ten. The material sequenced was PBMCs. The receptors shown here come from a human donor in good health.

The gene calls are TRBV6-1 and TRBJ2-5; the D gene is possibly TRBD1 (5 bases). Looked up from germline, CDR1 is MNHNS and CDR2 is SASEGT. The germline V and J ends were trimmed by 1 base and 2 bases, with 11 bases remaining between them. The length of the CDR3 is 15 residues. As DNA, the CDR3 is TGTGCCAGCAGTGAAGAAATGACAGTACAAGAGACCCAGTACTTC. Translated, it gives CASSEEMTVQETQYF.

The chain employs TRBV19 and TRBJ2-1; D may be TRBD1 (5 bases). The CDR3 covers 15 residues. Germline CDR1 LNHDA, CDR2 SQIVND (reference sequence). V lost 6 bases and J lost 0, with 12 bases in between. This CDR3 is CASRADRSSYNEQFF. The CDR3 bases are TGTGCCAGTAGGGCCGACAGAAGCTCCTACAATGAGCAGTTCTTC.

The chain is built from TRBV19 and TRBJ2-2; perhaps TRBD1 as D (5 bases). The germline V gene has CDR1 LNHDA and CDR2 SQIVND (reference sequence). This CDR3 has 15 amino acids. V was clipped by 6 bases and J by 3 bases, with 14 bases between them. CDR3 nucleotide sequence: TGTGCCAGTAGGGCGACAGCGTTATACACCGGGGAGCTGTTTTTT. It translates to CASRATALYTGELFF.

This clone appeared a few times. The CDR3 nucleotides are TGTGCCACCGCTCCTGGTAGCGGCTACGAGCAGTACTTC. Translation: CATAPGSGYEQYF. This chain links TRBV19 with TRBJ2-7; weak D call: TRBD2 (6 bases). Germline-derived CDR1 and CDR2 are LNHDA and SQIVND (reference sequence). V was cut by 10 bases and J by 3 bases, with 16 bases left in between. This CDR3 comprises 13 residues.

This rearrangement joins TRBV7-9 to TRBJ2-1; 13 bases are a match to TRBD2. From germline, CDR1 is SEHNR and CDR2 FQNEAQ (reference sequence). The CDR3 runs 16 residues. The V and J ends lost 5 bases and 4 bases, in that order; junction bases with no gene match: 5. CDR3 DNA: TGTGCCAGCAGCACTTGGACTAGCGGGGGTTACAATGAGCAGTTCTTC. It encodes CASSTWTSGGYNEQFF.

The V and J genes are TRBV28 and TRBJ2-3, with TRBD1 matching over 8 bases. The CDR3 spans 14 residues. Germline V lookup: CDR1 MDHEN, CDR2 SYDVKM. The trim removed 6 bases at V and 5 bases at J, leaving 7 bases unmatched. Here the CDR3 DNA reads TGTGCCAGCAGCAATCAGGGGGCGGAAGATACGCAGTATTTT. Translated: CASSNQGAEDTQYF.

About this clone: Distinct nucleotide sequences in the sample also encode this CDR3. This chain connects TRBV10-2 to TRBJ2-5; unclear D gene. V was clipped by 0 bases and J by 7 bases, with 9 bases between them. The CDR3 has 13 residues. The germline gives CDR1 WSHSY, CDR2 SAAADI. The CDR3 region has the DNA TGCGCCAGCAGTGAGTCTCTAGGTGGGACCCAGTACTTC. Encoded protein: CASSESLGGTQYF.

The V call is TRBV15, the J call TRBJ2-7, with 9 positions matching TRBD2. Germline V gene data show CDR1 as LNHNV and CDR2 as YYDKDF (reference sequence). CDR3 length equals 17 residues. V dropped 0 bases and J dropped 6; count of bases not matched to a gene: 12. CDR3 DNA: TGTGCCACCAGCAGAGATGTGGCGGGAGGGCCGGGAGGCGAGCAGTACTTC. The encoded protein is CATSRDVAGGPGGEQYF.

V usage is TRBV16 and J usage is TRBJ1-5; 7 nucleotides line up with TRBD1. V was pared by 7 bases and J by 0 bases, with 6 bases of the junction left unmatched. The CDR3 has 15 amino acids. Looked up from germline, CDR1 is KGHSY and CDR2 is FQNENV. The CDR3 sequence: CASTRTGYSNQPQHF. The DNA for the CDR3 is TGTGCCAGCACCCGGACAGGCTATAGCAATCAGCCCCAGCATTTT.

The chain combines TRBV19 with TRBJ2-1, with 7 nucleotides matching TRBD2. The CDR3 length is 14 residues. The J segment lost 13 bases and the V segment lost 0 bases, leaving 9 bases of the junction unmatched. Germline V gene lookup returns CDR1 LNHDA and CDR2 SQIVND (reference sequence). For the CDR3, the DNA is TGTGCCAGTAGTATAGAGCCGCTAGCGGCTACCCAGTTCTTC. Its translation is CASSIEPLAATQFF.

The CDR3 spells CASSQGMSLAGGLNEQYF. CDR3 sequence (DNA): TGCGCCAGCAGCCAAGGCATGTCACTAGCGGGAGGGCTCAACGAGCAGTACTTC. The chain has TRBV4-1 and TRBJ2-7; 13 nucleotides line up with TRBD2. Trimming took 1 base from V and 5 from J; bases not matched to a gene: 11. Germline assignment: CDR1 MGHRA and CDR2 YSYEKL. The CDR3 length is 18 residues.

The rearrangement joins TRBV11-3 to TRBJ2-2; a weak D match, TRBD2 (7 bases). V dropped 3 bases and J dropped 5 bases, with 13 bases sitting between them. Germline loops: CDR1 SGHNT, CDR2 YENEEA. The CDR3 has 15 residues. CDR3 protein: CASSLQGTTTGELFF. The CDR3 nucleotides are TGTGCCAGCAGCTTGCAGGGGACTACTACCGGGGAGCTGTTTTTT.

V usage is TRBV28 and J usage is TRBJ2-7, with D maybe TRBD2 (6 bases). With 3 bases removed from V and 5 bases from J, the gap between germline ends came to 14 bases. The CDR3 runs 14 residues. Germline CDR1 and CDR2: MDHEN and SYDVKM. CDR3 sequence reads: CASSFSGSKDEQYF. The CDR3 DNA reads TGTGCCAGCAGTTTCTCCGGGAGTAAGGACGAGCAGTACTTC.

The rearrangement uses TRBV15 and TRBJ1-5, with a tentative D call TRBD1 (6 bases). Between the trimmed V and J ends, which lost 6 bases and 0 bases, there was a span of 12 bases. Germline V gene sequence: CDR1 LNHNV, CDR2 YYDKDF (reference sequence). This CDR3 is 15 amino acids long. The CDR3 region has the DNA TGTGCCACCAGGAAAGGGGGTTATAGCAATCAGCCCCAGCATTTT. It codes for CATRKGGYSNQPQHF.

The V gene is TRBV28, the J gene TRBJ1-2; D uncertain. V lost 7 bases to trimming and J lost 8 bases, with 20 bases between them. In germline, CDR1 is MDHEN, CDR2 SYDVKM. CDR3 length: 14 amino acids. CDR3: CASTPRGSSYGYTF. As DNA, the CDR3 is TGTGCCAGCACCCCTCGTGGGAGCTCATACGGCTACACCTTC.

The chain combines TRBV27 with TRBJ2-7; 10 bases are shared with TRBD1. J gave up 5 bases and V 6 bases, and 7 bases lay outside the gene matches. Germline loops: CDR1 MNHEY, CDR2 SMNVEV (reference sequence). The CDR3 has 14 amino acids. The CDR3 DNA reads as TGTGCCAGCAGCCGCCGGGACAGGGGTCACGAGCAGTACTTC. The encoded protein is CASSRRDRGHEQYF.

The gene calls are TRBV5-1 and TRBJ2-5; D is possibly TRBD2 (6 bases). The germline CDR1 and CDR2 sequences are SGHRS and YFSETQ. Trimming left V 4 bases short and J 2 bases short, with 15 bases between. The length of the CDR3 is 15 residues. The CDR3: CASSLVSSAQETQYF. The CDR3 coding sequence is TGCGCCAGCAGCCTAGTCTCTAGCGCGCAAGAGACCCAGTACTTC.

The chain links TRBV28 to TRBJ2-2, with 7 positions matching TRBD2. The germline CDR1 and CDR2 sequences are MDHEN and SYDVKM. V trimming: 5 bases; J trimming: 2 bases; junction bases outside the gene matches: 8. The CDR3 totals 16 residues. The CDR3 loop is CASSPPRGLNTGELFF. For the CDR3, the DNA is TGTGCCAGCAGTCCCCCGAGGGGACTAAACACCGGGGAGCTGTTTTTT.

V is TRBV7-9 and J is TRBJ2-3; 9 nucleotides line up with TRBD2. This CDR3 is 16 amino acids long. CDR1 and CDR2 from the germline V gene are SEHNR and FQNEAQ (reference sequence). V lost 5 bases and J lost 0; bases outside the gene matches: 6. CDR3 sequence (DNA): TGTGCCAGCAGCATCCGGACTAGCGTTAGCACAGATACGCAGTATTTT. Its translation: CASSIRTSVSTDTQYF.

In this sample, this clone turned up a few times. The junction departs from germline at one end; a sequencing error may be responsible. The chain links TRBV19 to TRBJ1-5; tentatively, D is TRBD1 (6 bases). This CDR3 region has 13 residues. Germline assignment: CDR1 LNHDA and CDR2 SQIVND (reference sequence). CDR3 DNA: TGTGCCAGCAGTACAGGGCAGGGCCAGCCCCAGCATTTT. This encodes CASSTGQGQPQHF. Full variable domain (rest looked up from reference TRBV19 and TRBJ1-5): DGGITQSPKYLFRKEGQNVTLSCEQNLNHDAMYWYRQDPGQGLRLIYYSQIVNDFQKGDIAEGYSVSREKKESFPLTVTSAQKNPTAFYLCASSTGQGQPQHFGDGTRLSIL.

This clone was counted between two and nine times. CDR3 region: CASSLGSGQGTSLHEQFF. CDR3 sequence (DNA): TGTGCCAGCAGCTTGGGATCGGGACAGGGGACTAGTTTACATGAGCAGTTCTTC. The chain is built from TRBV5-5 and TRBJ2-1, with TRBD1 matching over 10 bases. Germline V gives CDR1 SGHKS, CDR2 YYEKEE (reference sequence). The CDR3 loop spans 18 amino acids. The J segment lost 8 bases and the V segment lost 0 bases, leaving 14 bases of the junction unmatched.

The genes are TRBV19 and TRBJ1-1, with 7 bases that match TRBD1. CDR1 and CDR2 from the germline V gene are LNHDA and SQIVND (reference sequence). This CDR3 is 14 amino acids long. The V gene end was trimmed by 4 bases and the J gene end by 1 base; junction bases not matched to a gene: 3. The CDR3 sequence is CASSKRGRNTEAFF. The DNA for the CDR3 is TGTGCCAGTAGTAAAAGGGGGCGGAACACTGAAGCTTTCTTT.

V and J are TRBV19 and TRBJ1-5, with 9 bases matching TRBD1. The CDR3 sequence is 14 residues long. CDR1 is LNHDA and CDR2 is SQIVND in the germline V gene (reference sequence). The V and J ends lost 9 bases and 3 bases, in that order; junction bases with no gene match: 6. The CDR3 bases are TGTGCCAGCAGGGGACAGGGTTTCAATCAGCCCCAGCATTTT. Its translation: CASRGQGFNQPQHF.

The chain carries TRBV28 and TRBJ1-5, with 7 bases lining up with TRBD1. There are 17 residues in the CDR3. Germline V gene sequence: CDR1 MDHEN, CDR2 SYDVKM. With V trimmed by 5 bases and J by 0 bases, 10 bases remained unmatched. The CDR3 sequence is CASSKIGTAYSNQPQHF. CDR3 DNA sequence: TGTGCCAGCAGTAAGATAGGGACAGCTTATAGCAATCAGCCCCAGCATTTT. The full variable domain, its missing parts supplied by reference TRBV28 and TRBJ1-5, is DVKVTQSSRYLVKRTGEKVFLECVQDMDHENMFWYRQDPGLGLRLIYFSYDVKMKEKGDIPEGYSVSREKKERFSLILESASTNQTSMYLCASSKIGTAYSNQPQHFGDGTRLSIL.

The chain is built from TRBV2 and TRBJ2-1, with a weak D call TRBD2 (6 bases). Germline values: CDR1 SNHLY, CDR2 FYNNEI. V was pared by 6 bases and J by 5 bases, with 14 bases between. This CDR3 has 14 amino acids. The CDR3 nucleotides read TGTGCCAGCAGCTCGGGCGGGAAGAACAATGAGCAGTTCTTC. This translates into CASSSGGKNNEQFF. Together with reference TRBV2 and TRBJ2-1, the CDR3 gives the full variable domain: EPEVTQTPSHQVTQMGQEVILRCVPISNHLYFYWYRQILGQKVEFLVSFYNNEISEKSEIFDDQFSVERPDGSNFTLKIRSTKLEDSAMYFCASSSGGKNNEQFFGPGTRLTVL.

The rearrangement uses TRBV10-3 and TRBJ2-3; D not resolved. The germline CDR1 and CDR2 sequences are ENHRY and SYGVKD. V lost 7 bases, J lost 0 bases, and 8 bases lay in between. The CDR3 loop spans 13 amino acids. The CDR3 sequence is CAIKEVSTDTQYF. CDR3 nucleotides: TGTGCCATCAAAGAGGTTAGCACAGATACGCAGTATTTT.

The chain joins TRBV2 to TRBJ2-1, with D possibly TRBD1 on 6 matching bases. Trimming took off 3 bases at V and 2 bases at J, with 14 bases between the two ends. This CDR3 region has 16 residues. The germline gives CDR1 SNHLY, CDR2 FYNNEI. The CDR3 sequence is CASSEGPGQTYNEQFF. CDR3 coding DNA: TGTGCCAGCAGTGAGGGGCCGGGACAAACCTACAATGAGCAGTTCTTC.

The CDR3 sequence: CAWSNTGGTYNEQFF. The CDR3 region has the DNA TGTGCCTGGAGTAATACAGGGGGCACTTACAATGAGCAGTTCTTC. This chain links TRBV30 with TRBJ2-1, with TRBD1 identical over 9 bases. Germline CDR1 reads GTSNPN; CDR2 reads SVGIG (reference sequence). V shed 2 bases, J shed 4 bases, and the junction held 6 bases outside the gene matches. The CDR3 has 15 residues.